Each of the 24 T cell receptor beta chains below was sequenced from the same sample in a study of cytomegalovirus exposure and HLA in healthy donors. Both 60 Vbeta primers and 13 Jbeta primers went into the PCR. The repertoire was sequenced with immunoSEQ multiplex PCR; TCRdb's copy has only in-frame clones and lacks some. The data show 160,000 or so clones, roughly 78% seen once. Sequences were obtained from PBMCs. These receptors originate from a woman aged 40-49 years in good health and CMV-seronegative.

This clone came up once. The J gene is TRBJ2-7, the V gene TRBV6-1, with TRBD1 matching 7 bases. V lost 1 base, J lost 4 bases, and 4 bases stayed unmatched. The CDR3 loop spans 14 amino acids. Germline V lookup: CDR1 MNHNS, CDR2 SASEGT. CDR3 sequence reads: CASSEGDRRYEQYF. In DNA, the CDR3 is TGTGCCAGCAGTGAAGGGGACAGACGGTACGAGCAGTACTTC.

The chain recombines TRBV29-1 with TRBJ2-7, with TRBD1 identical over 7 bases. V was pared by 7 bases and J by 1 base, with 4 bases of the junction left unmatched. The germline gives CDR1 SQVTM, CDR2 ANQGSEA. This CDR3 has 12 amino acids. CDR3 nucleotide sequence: TGCAGCGCCCGGGACAGTTCCTACGAGCAGTACTTC. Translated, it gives CSARDSSYEQYF.

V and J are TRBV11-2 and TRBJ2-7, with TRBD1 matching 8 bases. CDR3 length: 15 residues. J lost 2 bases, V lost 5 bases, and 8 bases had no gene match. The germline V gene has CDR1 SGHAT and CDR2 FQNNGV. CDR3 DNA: TGTGCCAGCAGCCCCGGGGACAGGAATACCTACGAGCAGTACTTC. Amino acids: CASSPGDRNTYEQYF.

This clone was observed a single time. The CDR3 bases are TGTGCCAGCTCACCTAGCGGGGGGGCCCTCTACGAGCAGTACTTC. The encoded protein is CASSPSGGALYEQYF. The chain couples TRBV18 to TRBJ2-7, with 11 bases that match TRBD2. V lost 3 bases, J lost 3 bases, and 4 bases stayed unmatched. The germline V gene encodes CDR1 KGHSH and CDR2 LQKENI. This CDR3 comprises 15 residues.

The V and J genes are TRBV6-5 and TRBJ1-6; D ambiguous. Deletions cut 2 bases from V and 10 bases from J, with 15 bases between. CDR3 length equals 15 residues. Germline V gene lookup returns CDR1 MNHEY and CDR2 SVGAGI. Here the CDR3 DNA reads TGTGCCAGCAGTTACCGTGAGGGTGTGGGCTCACCCCTCCACTTT. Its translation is CASSYREGVGSPLHF.

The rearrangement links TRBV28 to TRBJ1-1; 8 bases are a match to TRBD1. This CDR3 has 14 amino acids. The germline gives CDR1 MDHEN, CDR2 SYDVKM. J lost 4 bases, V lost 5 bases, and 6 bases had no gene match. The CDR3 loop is CASSVGQGITEAFF. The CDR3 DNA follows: TGTGCCAGCAGTGTCGGACAGGGTATCACTGAAGCTTTCTTT.

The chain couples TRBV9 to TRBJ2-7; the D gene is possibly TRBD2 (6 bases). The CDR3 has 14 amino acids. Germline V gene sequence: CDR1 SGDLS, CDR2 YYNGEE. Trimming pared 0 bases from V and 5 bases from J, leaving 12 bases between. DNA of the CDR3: TGTGCCAGCAGCGTAGGGGGGGTAGGCGACGAGCAGTACTTC. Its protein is CASSVGGVGDEQYF.

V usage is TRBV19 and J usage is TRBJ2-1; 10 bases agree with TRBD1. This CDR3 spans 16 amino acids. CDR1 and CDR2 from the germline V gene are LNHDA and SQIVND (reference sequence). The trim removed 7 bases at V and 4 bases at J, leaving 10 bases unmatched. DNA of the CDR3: TGTGCCAGTACCAACCCGGACAGGGGGTTATACAATGAGCAGTTCTTC. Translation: CASTNPDRGLYNEQFF.

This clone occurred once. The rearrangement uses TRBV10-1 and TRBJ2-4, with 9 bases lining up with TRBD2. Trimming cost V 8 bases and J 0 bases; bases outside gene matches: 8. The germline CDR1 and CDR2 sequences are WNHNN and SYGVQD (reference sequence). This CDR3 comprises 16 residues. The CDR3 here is CASSSGILGAKNIQYF. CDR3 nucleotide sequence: TGCGCCAGCTCTAGCGGGATCCTCGGAGCCAAAAACATTCAGTACTTC.

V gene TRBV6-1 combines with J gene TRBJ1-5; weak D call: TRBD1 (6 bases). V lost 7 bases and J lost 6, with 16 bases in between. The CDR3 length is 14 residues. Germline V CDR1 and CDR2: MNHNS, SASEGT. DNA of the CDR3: TGTGCCAGCATCCTTGGGGGGGGCTTTCAGCCCCAGCATTTT. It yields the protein CASILGGGFQPQHF.

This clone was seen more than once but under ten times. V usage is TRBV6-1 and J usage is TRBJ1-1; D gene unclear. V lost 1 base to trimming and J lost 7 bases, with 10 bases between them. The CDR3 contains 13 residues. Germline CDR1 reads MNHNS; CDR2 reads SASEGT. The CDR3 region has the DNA TGTGCCAGCAGTGAAGGATTTGAGAGTGAAGCTTTCTTT. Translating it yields CASSEGFESEAFF.

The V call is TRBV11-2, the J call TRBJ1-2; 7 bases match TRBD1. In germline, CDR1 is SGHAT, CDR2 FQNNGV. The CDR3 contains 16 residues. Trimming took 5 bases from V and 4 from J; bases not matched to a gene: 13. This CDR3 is CASSPQGGPGSYGYTF. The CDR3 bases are TGTGCCAGCAGCCCTCAGGGGGGTCCAGGGTCCTATGGCTACACCTTC.

The CDR3 reads CASRQGGSGNTIYF. The CDR3 nucleotides read TGCGCCAGCAGACAGGGGGGCTCTGGAAACACCATATATTTT. The J gene is TRBJ1-3, the V gene TRBV5-1, with 8 nucleotides matching TRBD1. The CDR3 covers 14 residues. CDR1 SGHRS and CDR2 YFSETQ come from the germline V gene. V trimming: 5 bases; J trimming: 0 bases; junction bases outside the gene matches: 1.

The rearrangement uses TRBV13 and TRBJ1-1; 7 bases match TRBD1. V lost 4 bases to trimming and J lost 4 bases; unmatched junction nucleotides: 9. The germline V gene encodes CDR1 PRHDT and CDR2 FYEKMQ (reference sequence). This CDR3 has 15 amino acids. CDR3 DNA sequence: TGTGCCAGCAGCTCGTCGGACCAGGGGGGCACTGAAGCTTTCTTT. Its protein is CASSSSDQGGTEAFF.

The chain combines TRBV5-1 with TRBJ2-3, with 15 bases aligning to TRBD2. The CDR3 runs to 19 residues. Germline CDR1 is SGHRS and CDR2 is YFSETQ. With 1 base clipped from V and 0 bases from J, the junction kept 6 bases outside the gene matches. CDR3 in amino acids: CASSLPGTSGGSSTDTQYF. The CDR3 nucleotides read TGCGCCAGCAGCTTGCCGGGGACTAGCGGGGGGTCGAGCACAGATACGCAGTATTTT.

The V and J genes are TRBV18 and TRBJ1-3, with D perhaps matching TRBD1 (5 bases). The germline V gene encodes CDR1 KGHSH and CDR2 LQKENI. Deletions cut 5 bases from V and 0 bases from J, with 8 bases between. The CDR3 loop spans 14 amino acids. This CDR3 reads CASSARDSGNTIYF. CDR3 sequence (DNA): TGTGCCAGCTCAGCCAGGGACTCTGGAAACACCATATATTTT.

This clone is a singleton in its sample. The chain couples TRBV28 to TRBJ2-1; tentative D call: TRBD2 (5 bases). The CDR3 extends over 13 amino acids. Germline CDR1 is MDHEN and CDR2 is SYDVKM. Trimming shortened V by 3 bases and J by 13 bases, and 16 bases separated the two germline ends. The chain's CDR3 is CASSFAGINSQFF. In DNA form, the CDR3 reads TGTGCCAGCAGTTTCGCCGGGATTAATAGTCAGTTCTTC.

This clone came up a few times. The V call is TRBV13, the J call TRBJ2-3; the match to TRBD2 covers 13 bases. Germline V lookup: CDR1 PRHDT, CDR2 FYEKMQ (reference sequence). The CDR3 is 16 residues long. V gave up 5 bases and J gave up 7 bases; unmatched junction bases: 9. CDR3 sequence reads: CASSTGTSGVTNTQYF. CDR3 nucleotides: TGTGCCAGCAGCACCGGGACTAGCGGGGTGACTAATACGCAGTATTTT.

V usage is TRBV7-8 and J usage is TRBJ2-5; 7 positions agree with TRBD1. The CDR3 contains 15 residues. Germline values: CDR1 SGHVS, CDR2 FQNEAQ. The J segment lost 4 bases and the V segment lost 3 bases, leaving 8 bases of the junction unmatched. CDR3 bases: TGTGCCAGCAGCTTTCGACAGGGAATGCGAGAGACCCAGTACTTC. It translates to CASSFRQGMRETQYF.

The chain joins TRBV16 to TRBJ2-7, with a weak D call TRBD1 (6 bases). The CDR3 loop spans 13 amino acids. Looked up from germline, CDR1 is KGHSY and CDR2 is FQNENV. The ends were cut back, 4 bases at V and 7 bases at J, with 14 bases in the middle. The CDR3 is CASSPGTRGEQYF. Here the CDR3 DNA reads TGTGCCAGCAGCCCAGGGACAAGGGGGGAGCAGTACTTC. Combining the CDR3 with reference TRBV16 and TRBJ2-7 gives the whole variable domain GEEVAQTPKHLVRGEGQKAKLYCAPIKGHSYVFWYQQVLKNEFKFLISFQNENVFDETGMPKERFSAKCLPNSPCSLEIQATKLEDSAVYFCASSPGTRGEQYFGPGTRLTVT.

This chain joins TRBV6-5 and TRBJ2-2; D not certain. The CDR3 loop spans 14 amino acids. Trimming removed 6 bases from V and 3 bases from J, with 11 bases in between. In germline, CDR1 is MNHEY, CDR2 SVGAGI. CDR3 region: CASSMLPDTGELFF. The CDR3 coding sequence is TGTGCCAGCAGCATGCTACCGGACACCGGGGAGCTGTTTTTT.

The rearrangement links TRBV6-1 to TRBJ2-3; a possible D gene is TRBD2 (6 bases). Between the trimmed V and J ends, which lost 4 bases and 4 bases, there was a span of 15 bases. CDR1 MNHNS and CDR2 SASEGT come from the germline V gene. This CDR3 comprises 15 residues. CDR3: CASSALRLVPDTQYF. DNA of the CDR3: TGTGCCAGCAGTGCGCTGCGACTAGTTCCAGATACGCAGTATTTT.

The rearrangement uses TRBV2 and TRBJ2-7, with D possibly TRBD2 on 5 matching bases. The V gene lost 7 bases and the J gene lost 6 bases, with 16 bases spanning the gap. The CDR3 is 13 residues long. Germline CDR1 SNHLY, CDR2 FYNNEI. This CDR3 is CASTAEGGSEQYF. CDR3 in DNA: TGTGCCAGCACCGCCGAGGGCGGTAGCGAGCAGTACTTC.

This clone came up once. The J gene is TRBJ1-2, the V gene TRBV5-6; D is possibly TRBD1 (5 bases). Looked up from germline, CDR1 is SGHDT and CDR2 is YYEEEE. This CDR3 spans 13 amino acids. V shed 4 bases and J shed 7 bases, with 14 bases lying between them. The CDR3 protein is CASSPTGLSGYTF. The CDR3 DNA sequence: TGTGCCAGCAGCCCTACAGGATTGAGTGGCTACACCTTC.